The sequence of this TCR beta chain was determined in a study of T cell responses to AZD1222 COVID-19 vaccine. Across the whole study: The study pooled second doses at about 4 or about 12 weeks.

Overall study results and limits: Clonal diversity may have been underestimated, and the donors were mostly white British, with more females than males. Repertoire collection took place solely once the T cell response had peaked.

Repertoires were generated with immunoSEQ multiplex PCR, while TCRdb's copy carries only in-frame clones and drops some. The sample records 170,000 or so clones, 85% to 95% being singletons. The table lists this clone with a count of one. Its antigen is undetermined. CDR1 is KGHSH and CDR2 is LQKENI in the germline V gene. J lost 4 bases, V lost 5 bases, and 17 bases had no gene match. The CDR3 has 17 residues. This receptor was taken from an adult in good health. The sample here was peripheral blood, taken on day 0 of AZD1222 vaccination. This chain joins TRBV18 and TRBJ2-7; TRBD1 aligns across 7 bases. The CDR3 spells CASSSISTGTARYEQYF. CDR3 coding DNA: TGTGCCAGCTCATCTATCTCAACCGGGACAGCTAGATACGAGCAGTACTTC. The full variable domain, in which reference TRBV18 and TRBJ2-7 provide the parts outside the CDR3, is NAGVMQNPRHLVRRRGQEARLRCSPMKGHSHVYWYRQLPEEGLKFMVYLQKENIIDESGMPKERFSAEFPKEGPSILRIQQVVRGDSAAYFCASSSISTGTARYEQYFGPGTRLTVT.